This passage covers 3 T cell receptor beta chains from one sample sequenced in a study of CD8 T cells in ankylosing spondylitis. TCRdb used MiXCR to reprocess the 5' RACE reads, holding one entry per CDR3 protein. This sample carries around 890,000 distinct CDR3 sequences, over 9.5% of them seen once, and the ten largest clones take approximately 0.5%. Study findings and constraints: Blood of patients with ankylosing spondylitis appeared to be characterized by a TCR beta motif of eight highly homologous variants.

Their recognized antigens are unknown. Material: blood, either unsorted or a sorted T cell fraction (not recorded which). These receptors were collected from a male donor with ankylosing spondylitis.

This chain links TRBV20-1 with TRBJ2-1; TRBD2 aligns across 8 bases. J lost 7 bases, V lost 7 bases, and 18 bases had no gene match. The CDR3 runs 16 residues. Germline V lookup: CDR1 DFQATT, CDR2 SNEGSKA (reference sequence). Here the CDR3 DNA reads TGCAGTGGCGCTCCCCATTTAGCGGGGAATCGTAATGAGCAGTTCTTC. Residues: CSGAPHLAGNRNEQFF.

The table lists this clonotype with a few counts. V gene TRBV4-3 combines with J gene TRBJ2-3; D is uncertain. The germline gives CDR1 LGHNA, CDR2 YSLEER. CDR3 length: 14 amino acids. The V and J ends lost 5 bases and 3 bases respectively, with 12 bases between them. CDR3 nucleotides: TGCGCCAGCAGCTCACGCCTTCGAACAGATACGCAGTATTTT. Its protein is CASSSRLRTDTQYF.

This clonotype was observed at least ten times. The chain joins TRBV20-1 to TRBJ1-4, with D maybe TRBD1 (5 bases). Germline CDR1 is DFQATT and CDR2 is SNEGSKA (reference sequence). This CDR3 is 15 amino acids long. V was shortened by 0 bases and J by 11 bases, with 19 bases between the two germline ends. The DNA for the CDR3 is TGCAGTGCTAGAGATTTAGGCACAGGCTCGTGGAAACTGTTTTTT. This sequence encodes CSARDLGTGSWKLFF.